What follows is one TCR beta chain and its context. Its antigen is unknown. The sample comes from a study of T cell responses to AZD1222 COVID-19 vaccine. General observations from the study: Dominant at 160-218 and 743-854, vaccine-associated CD4 TCRs also spanned spike.

With V trimmed by 4 bases and J by 7 bases, 19 bases remained unmatched. CDR3 length equals 18 residues. The V gene's germline CDR1 is LGHDT and CDR2 YNNKEL (reference sequence). Clones were sequenced by immunoSEQ multiplex PCR, and TCRdb holds only the in-frame ones, with some missing. Its table lists over 140,000 clones. This TCR was recovered from an adult in good health. The chain couples TRBV3-1 (or the pseudogene TRBV3-2) to TRBJ1-1, with TRBD1 matching over 9 bases. Sequenced input: peripheral blood. The DNA of the CDR3 is TGTGCCAGCAGCCCCAATCGGGGACAGGGTTATGGTAGGGGTGAAGCTTTCTTT. Its protein product is CASSPNRGQGYGRGEAFF.